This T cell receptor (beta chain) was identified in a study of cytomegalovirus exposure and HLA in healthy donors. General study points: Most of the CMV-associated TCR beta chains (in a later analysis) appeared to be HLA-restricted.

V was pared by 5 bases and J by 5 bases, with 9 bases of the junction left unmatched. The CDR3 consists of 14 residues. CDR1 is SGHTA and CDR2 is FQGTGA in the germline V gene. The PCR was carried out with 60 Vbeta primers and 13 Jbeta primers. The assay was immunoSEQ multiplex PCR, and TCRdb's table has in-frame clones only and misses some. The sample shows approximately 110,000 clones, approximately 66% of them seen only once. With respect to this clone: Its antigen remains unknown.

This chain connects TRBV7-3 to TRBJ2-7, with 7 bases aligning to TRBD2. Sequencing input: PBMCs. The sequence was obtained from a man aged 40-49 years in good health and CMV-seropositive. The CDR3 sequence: CASSLQGGSDEQYF. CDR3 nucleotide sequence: TGTGCCAGCAGCCTACAAGGCGGGAGCGACGAGCAGTACTTC.